This is a list of T cell receptor beta chains from one sample in a study of low-dose radiotherapy and immunotherapy resistance in tumors. TCRdb analysed the reads with MiXCR anew, one entry per CDR3 protein. Here the sample spans about 100,000 distinct CDR3 sequences, less than 25% being singletons. The specimen comprised PBMCs, sampled after low-dose radiotherapy plus immunotherapy. The source is a male donor with prostate cancer. The CDR3 runs from the conserved cysteine through the conserved F or W. Fields, in order: clone size, V gene, J gene, D gene, CDR3 length, CDR3 protein, CDR3 DNA. A D gene is named only where the DNA matches it firmly. Size values are once, few and many counts, or a class for expanded clones, and some rows have none.

size: .
V: TRBV5-1
J: TRBJ2-3
D: .
length: 18
CDR3: CASSLGRRQGGDTDTQYF
DNA: TGCGCCAGCAGCTTGGGGCGGAGGCAGGGTGGAGACACAGATACGCAGTATTTT

size: .
V: TRBV5-6
J: TRBJ2-5
D: .
length: 16
CDR3: CASSLADLGHVETQYF
DNA: TGTGCCAGCAGCTTGGCGGACCTGGGGCACGTAGAGACCCAGTACTTC

size: many
V: TRBV19
J: TRBJ2-2
D: TRBD2
length: 18
CDR3: CASSIEGLAKTNTGELFF
DNA: TGTGCCAGTAGTATAGAGGGACTAGCGAAGACGAACACCGGGGAGCTGTTTTTT

size: .
V: TRBV28
J: TRBJ2-3
D: TRBD1
length: 14
CDR3: CASSWDRNQDTQYF
DNA: TGTGCCAGCAGTTGGGACAGGAATCAAGATACGCAGTATTTT

size: few
V: TRBV5-1
J: TRBJ2-5
D: .
length: 13
CDR3: CASSVDWGETQYF
DNA: TGCGCCAGCAGCGTGGACTGGGGAGAGACCCAGTACTTC

size: .
V: TRBV2
J: TRBJ2-1
D: TRBD2
length: 13
CDR3: CASIGGGHNEQFF
DNA: TGTGCCAGCATCGGGGGGGGCCACAATGAGCAGTTCTTC

size: many
V: TRBV20-1
J: TRBJ2-1
D: .
length: 14
CDR3: CSATGPGAYNEQFF
DNA: TGCAGTGCTACCGGACCGGGGGCCTACAATGAGCAGTTCTTC

size: many
V: TRBV11-2
J: TRBJ2-3
D: TRBD1
length: 17
CDR3: CASSLRAGGRSTDTQYF
DNA: TGTGCCAGCAGCTTAAGAGCAGGGGGCCGTAGCACAGATACGCAGTATTTT

size: many
V: TRBV7-8
J: TRBJ2-6
D: TRBD2
length: 16
CDR3: CAGRERGGTGANVLTF
DNA: TGTGCCGGTCGAGAGCGGGGCGGCACTGGGGCCAACGTCCTGACTTTC

size: many
V: TRBV18
J: TRBJ2-1
D: .
length: 12
CDR3: CASSLQDNEQFF
DNA: TGTGCCAGCTCACTCCAGGACAATGAGCAGTTCTTC

size: .
V: TRBV4-2
J: TRBJ2-6
D: .
length: 17
CDR3: CASSQGEGTSGANVLTF
DNA: TGTGCCAGCAGCCAAGGCGAGGGCACCTCTGGGGCCAACGTCCTGACTTTC

size: many
V: TRBV20-1
J: TRBJ2-7
D: .
length: 14
CDR3: CSATLGGPGDWQYF
DNA: TGCAGTGCAACCCTCGGGGGGCCGGGGGATTGGCAGTACTTC

size: many
V: TRBV10-3
J: TRBJ2-3
D: .
length: 14
CDR3: CAISGKPSTDTQYF
DNA: TGTGCCATCAGTGGGAAACCCAGCACAGATACGCAGTATTTT

size: many
V: TRBV10-2
J: TRBJ1-5
D: .
length: 14
CDR3: CASSPRGSNQPQHF
DNA: TGCGCCAGCAGTCCTCGGGGAAGCAATCAGCCCCAGCATTTT

size: many
V: TRBV7-3
J: TRBJ1-2
D: TRBD1
length: 14
CDR3: CASSSDFRGHGYTF
DNA: TGTGCCAGCAGCTCCGATTTTAGGGGGCACGGCTACACCTTC

size: .
V: TRBV24-1
J: TRBJ2-2
D: .
length: 16
CDR3: CATSGAGEANTGELFF
DNA: TGTGCCACCAGTGGGGCTGGCGAAGCGAACACCGGGGAGCTGTTTTTT

size: many
V: TRBV24-1
J: TRBJ2-1
D: .
length: 15
CDR3: CATSDARAIGNEQFF
DNA: TGTGCCACCAGTGATGCCCGGGCGATAGGGAATGAGCAGTTCTTC

size: many
V: TRBV4-1
J: TRBJ2-3
D: TRBD2
length: 15
CDR3: CASSQAGGPGDTQYF
DNA: TGCGCCAGCAGCCAAGCGGGGGGGCCGGGAGATACGCAGTATTTT

size: many
V: TRBV5-1
J: TRBJ1-5
D: .
length: 16
CDR3: CASSLGSGGDYQPQHF
DNA: TGCGCCAGCAGCTTGGGGAGCGGGGGGGATTATCAGCCCCAGCATTTT

size: .
V: TRBV2
J: TRBJ1-2
D: .
length: 12
CDR3: CASSPSRRGYTF
DNA: TGTGCCAGCAGTCCATCTAGGCGCGGCTACACCTTC

size: many
V: TRBV4-1
J: TRBJ2-7
D: .
length: 12
CDR3: CASSQDGGEQYF
DNA: TGCGCCAGCAGCCAAGATGGGGGCGAGCAGTACTTC

size: many
V: TRBV20-1
J: TRBJ2-5
D: .
length: 13
CDR3: CSASFRLAETQYF
DNA: TGCAGTGCTAGCTTCAGATTGGCAGAGACCCAGTACTTC

size: many
V: TRBV5-1
J: TRBJ2-3
D: TRBD2
length: 15
CDR3: CASSFSGGAGDTQYF
DNA: TGCGCCAGCAGCTTCAGCGGGGGGGCCGGAGATACGCAGTATTTT

size: many
V: TRBV16
J: TRBJ1-2
D: .
length: 16
CDR3: CASSQSPRSDSYGYTF
DNA: TGTGCCAGCAGCCAATCCCCCAGATCGGACAGCTATGGCTACACCTTC

size: .
V: TRBV29-1
J: TRBJ2-7
D: .
length: 14
CDR3: CSAVRQDPSYEQYF
DNA: TGCAGCGCCGTACGACAGGACCCCTCCTACGAGCAGTACTTC

size: many
V: TRBV3-1
J: TRBJ2-7
D: .
length: 13
CDR3: CASSQEVGHEQYF
DNA: TGTGCCAGCAGCCAAGAAGTGGGGCACGAGCAGTACTTC

size: many
V: TRBV2
J: TRBJ1-1
D: .
length: 17
CDR3: CASSASTWVLINTEAFF
DNA: TGTGCCAGCAGCGCCTCGACCTGGGTCCTAATCAACACTGAAGCTTTCTTT

size: many
V: TRBV4-2
J: TRBJ2-1
D: .
length: 14
CDR3: CASSLLGYYNEQFF
DNA: TGTGCCAGCAGTCTACTAGGATACTACAATGAGCAGTTCTTC

size: many
V: TRBV29-1
J: TRBJ2-7
D: TRBD1
length: 13
CDR3: CSVGTGGEYEQYF
DNA: TGCAGCGTGGGGACAGGGGGCGAGTACGAGCAGTACTTC

size: .
V: TRBV11-2
J: TRBJ1-1
D: .
length: 14
CDR3: CASRFRGVSTDAFF
DNA: TGTGCCAGCAGATTTAGGGGGGTGAGCACTGATGCTTTCTTT

size: many
V: TRBV18
J: TRBJ2-5
D: TRBD2
length: 21
CDR3: CASSPTPTTRLAGGDQETQYF
DNA: TGTGCCAGCTCACCGACCCCAACTACGAGGCTAGCGGGGGGCGACCAAGAGACCCAGTACTTC

size: many
V: TRBV4-1
J: TRBJ2-7
D: .
length: 14
CDR3: CASSLGSGGYEQYF
DNA: TGCGCCAGCAGCCTCGGTTCCGGGGGCTACGAGCAGTACTTC

size: many
V: TRBV5-1
J: TRBJ2-7
D: TRBD1
length: 15
CDR3: CASSPVAGGSDEQYF
DNA: TGCGCCAGCAGCCCTGTTGCAGGGGGTAGCGACGAGCAGTACTTC

size: many
V: TRBV15
J: TRBJ2-2
D: .
length: 15
CDR3: CATSREGHGTGELFF
DNA: TGTGCCACCAGCAGAGAGGGACATGGGACCGGGGAGCTGTTTTTT

size: many
V: TRBV6-2/TRBV6-3
J: TRBJ1-4
D: .
length: 14
CDR3: CASSYRVEGEKLFF
DNA: TGTGCCAGCAGTTACAGGGTGGAAGGAGAAAAACTGTTTTTT

size: many
V: TRBV5-1
J: TRBJ2-3
D: .
length: 13
CDR3: CASSLDGGDTQYF
DNA: TGCGCCAGCAGCTTGGATGGGGGAGATACGCAGTATTTT

size: many
V: TRBV20-1
J: TRBJ2-2
D: .
length: 13
CDR3: CSAREEVYGELFF
DNA: TGCAGTGCTAGAGAAGAGGTATACGGGGAGCTGTTTTTT

size: many
V: TRBV18
J: TRBJ2-7
D: TRBD1
length: 15
CDR3: CASSPDTGGLREQYF
DNA: TGTGCCAGCTCACCAGATACAGGGGGATTGAGGGAGCAGTACTTC

size: many
V: TRBV11-2
J: TRBJ2-7
D: .
length: 14
CDR3: CASSPQSWSYEQYF
DNA: TGTGCCAGCAGCCCACAGTCCTGGTCCTACGAGCAGTACTTC

size: once
V: TRBV18
J: TRBJ2-1
D: .
length: 16
CDR3: CASSPQGTQTYNEQFF
DNA: TGTGCCAGCTCACCACAAGGGACTCAAACCTACAATGAGCAGTTCTTC

size: many
V: TRBV6-1
J: TRBJ2-5
D: TRBD2
length: 14
CDR3: CASSAGLVGETQYF
DNA: TGTGCCAGCAGTGCGGGACTAGTAGGCGAGACCCAGTACTTC

size: many
V: TRBV18
J: TRBJ1-4
D: TRBD1
length: 14
CDR3: CASSPGTVVEKLFF
DNA: TGTGCCAGCTCCCCCGGGACAGTCGTTGAAAAACTGTTTTTT

size: .
V: TRBV4-1
J: TRBJ2-3
D: .
length: 12
CDR3: CASSQERGTQYF
DNA: TGCGCCAGCAGCCAAGAACGGGGTACGCAGTATTTT

size: many
V: TRBV6-5
J: TRBJ2-2
D: TRBD2
length: 19
CDR3: CASSYLWLAGGMNTGELFF
DNA: TGTGCCAGCAGTTACCTCTGGCTAGCGGGGGGTATGAACACCGGGGAGCTGTTTTTT